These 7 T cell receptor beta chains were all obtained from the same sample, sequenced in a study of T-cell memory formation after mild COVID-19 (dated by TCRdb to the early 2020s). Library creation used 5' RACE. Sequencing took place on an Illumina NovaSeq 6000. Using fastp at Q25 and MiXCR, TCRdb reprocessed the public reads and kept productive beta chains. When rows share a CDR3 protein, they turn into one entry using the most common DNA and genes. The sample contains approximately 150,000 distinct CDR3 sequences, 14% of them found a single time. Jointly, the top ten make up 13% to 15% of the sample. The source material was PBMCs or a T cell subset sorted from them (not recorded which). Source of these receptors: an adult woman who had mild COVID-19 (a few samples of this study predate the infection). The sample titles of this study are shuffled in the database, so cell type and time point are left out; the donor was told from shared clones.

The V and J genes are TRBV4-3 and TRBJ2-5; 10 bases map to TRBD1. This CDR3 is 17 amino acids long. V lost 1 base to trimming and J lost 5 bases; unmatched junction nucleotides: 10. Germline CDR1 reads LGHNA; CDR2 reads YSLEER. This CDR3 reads CASSQAHLTGGVETQYF. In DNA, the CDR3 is TGCGCCAGCAGCCAAGCCCATTTGACAGGGGGCGTGGAGACCCAGTACTTC.

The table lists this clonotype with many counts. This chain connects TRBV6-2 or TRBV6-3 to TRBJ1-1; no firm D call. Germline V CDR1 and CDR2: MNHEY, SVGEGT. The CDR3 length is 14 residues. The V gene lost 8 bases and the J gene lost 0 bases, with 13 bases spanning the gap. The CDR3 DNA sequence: TGTGCCAGCGCGGCCTGGGGAATGAACACTGAAGCTTTCTTT. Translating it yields CASAAWGMNTEAFF.

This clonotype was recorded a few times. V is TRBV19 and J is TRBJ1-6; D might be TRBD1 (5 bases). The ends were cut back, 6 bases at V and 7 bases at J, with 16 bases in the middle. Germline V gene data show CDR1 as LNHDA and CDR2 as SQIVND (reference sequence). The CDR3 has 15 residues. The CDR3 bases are TGTGCCAGTAGCACCTTCAGGGACCGAAATTCACCCCTCCACTTT. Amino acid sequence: CASSTFRDRNSPLHF. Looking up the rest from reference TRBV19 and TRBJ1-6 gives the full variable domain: DGGITQSPKYLFRKEGQNVTLSCEQNLNHDAMYWYRQDPGQGLRLIYYSQIVNDFQKGDIAEGYSVSREKKESFPLTVTSAQKNPTAFYLCASSTFRDRNSPLHFGNGTRLTVT.

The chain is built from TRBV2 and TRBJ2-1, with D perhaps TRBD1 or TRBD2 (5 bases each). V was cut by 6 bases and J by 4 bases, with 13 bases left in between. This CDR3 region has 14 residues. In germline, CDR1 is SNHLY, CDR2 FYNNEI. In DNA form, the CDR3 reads TGTGCCAGCAGGGGACGATTCCGGTACAATGAGCAGTTCTTC. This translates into CASRGRFRYNEQFF.

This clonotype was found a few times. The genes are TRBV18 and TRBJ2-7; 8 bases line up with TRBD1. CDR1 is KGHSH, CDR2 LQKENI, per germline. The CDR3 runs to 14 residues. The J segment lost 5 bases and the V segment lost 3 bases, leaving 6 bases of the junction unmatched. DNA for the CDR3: TGTGCCAGCTCACCGGGACAGGTGCTGGACGAGCAGTACTTC. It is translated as CASSPGQVLDEQYF.

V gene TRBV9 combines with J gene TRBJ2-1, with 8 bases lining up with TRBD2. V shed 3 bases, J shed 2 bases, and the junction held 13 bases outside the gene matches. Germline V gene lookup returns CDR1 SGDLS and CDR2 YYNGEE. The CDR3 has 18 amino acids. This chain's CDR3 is CASSAHPTSVGTYNEQFF. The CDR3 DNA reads TGTGCCAGCAGCGCCCACCCGACTAGCGTGGGAACCTACAATGAGCAGTTCTTC.

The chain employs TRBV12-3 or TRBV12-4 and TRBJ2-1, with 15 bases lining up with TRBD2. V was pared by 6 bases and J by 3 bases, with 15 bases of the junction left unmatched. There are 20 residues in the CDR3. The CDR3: CASSLAAGTSGGTNYNEQFF. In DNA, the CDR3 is TGTGCCAGCAGCCTCGCCGCCGGGACTAGCGGGGGGACCAACTACAATGAGCAGTTCTTC.